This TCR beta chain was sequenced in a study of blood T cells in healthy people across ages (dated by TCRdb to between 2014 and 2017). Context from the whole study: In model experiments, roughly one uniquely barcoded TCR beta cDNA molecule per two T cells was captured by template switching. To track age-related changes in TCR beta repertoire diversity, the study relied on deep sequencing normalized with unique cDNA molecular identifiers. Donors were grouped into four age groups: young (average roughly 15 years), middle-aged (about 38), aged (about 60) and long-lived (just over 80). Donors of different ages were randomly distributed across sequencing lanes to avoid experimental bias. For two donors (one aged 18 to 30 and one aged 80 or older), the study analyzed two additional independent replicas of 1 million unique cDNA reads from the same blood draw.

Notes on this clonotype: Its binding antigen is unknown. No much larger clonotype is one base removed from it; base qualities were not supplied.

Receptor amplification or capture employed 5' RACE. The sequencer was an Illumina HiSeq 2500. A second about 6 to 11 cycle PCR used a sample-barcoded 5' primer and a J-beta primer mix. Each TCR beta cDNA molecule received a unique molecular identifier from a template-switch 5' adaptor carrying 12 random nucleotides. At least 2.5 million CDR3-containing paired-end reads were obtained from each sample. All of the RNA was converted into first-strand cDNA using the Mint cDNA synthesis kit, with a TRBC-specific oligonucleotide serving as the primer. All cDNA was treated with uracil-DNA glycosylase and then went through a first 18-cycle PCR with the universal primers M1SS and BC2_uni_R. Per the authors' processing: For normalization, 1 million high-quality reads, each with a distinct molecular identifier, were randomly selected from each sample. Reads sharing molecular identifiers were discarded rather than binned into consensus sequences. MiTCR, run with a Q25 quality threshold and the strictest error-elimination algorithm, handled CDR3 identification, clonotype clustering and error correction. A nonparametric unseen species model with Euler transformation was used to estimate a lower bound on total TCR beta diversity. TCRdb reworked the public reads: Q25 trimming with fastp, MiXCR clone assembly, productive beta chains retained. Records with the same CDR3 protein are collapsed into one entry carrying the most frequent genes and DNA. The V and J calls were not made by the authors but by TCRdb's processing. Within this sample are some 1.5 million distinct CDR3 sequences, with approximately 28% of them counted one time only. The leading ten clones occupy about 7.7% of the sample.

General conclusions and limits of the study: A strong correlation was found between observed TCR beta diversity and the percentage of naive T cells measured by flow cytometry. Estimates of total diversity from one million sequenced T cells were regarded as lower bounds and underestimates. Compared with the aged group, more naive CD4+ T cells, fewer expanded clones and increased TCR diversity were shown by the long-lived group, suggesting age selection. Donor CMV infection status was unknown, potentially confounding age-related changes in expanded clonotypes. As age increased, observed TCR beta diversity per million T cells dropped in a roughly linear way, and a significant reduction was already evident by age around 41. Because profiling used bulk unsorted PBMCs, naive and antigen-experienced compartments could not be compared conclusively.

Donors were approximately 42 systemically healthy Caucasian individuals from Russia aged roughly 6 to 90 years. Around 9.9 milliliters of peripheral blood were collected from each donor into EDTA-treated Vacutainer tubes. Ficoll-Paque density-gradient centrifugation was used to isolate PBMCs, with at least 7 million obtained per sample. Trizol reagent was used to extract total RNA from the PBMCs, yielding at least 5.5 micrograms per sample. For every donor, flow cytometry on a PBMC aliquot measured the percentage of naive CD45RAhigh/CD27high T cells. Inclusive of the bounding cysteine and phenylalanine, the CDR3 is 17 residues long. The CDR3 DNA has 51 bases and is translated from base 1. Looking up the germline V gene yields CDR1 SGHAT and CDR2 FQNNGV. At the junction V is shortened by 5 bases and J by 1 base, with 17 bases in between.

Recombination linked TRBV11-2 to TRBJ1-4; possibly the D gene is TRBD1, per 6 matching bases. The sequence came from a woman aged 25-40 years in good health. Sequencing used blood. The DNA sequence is TGTGCCAGCAGCAGGACCGGGACACCTAGAACTAATGAAAAACTGTTTTTT. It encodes CASSRTGTPRTNEKLFF.